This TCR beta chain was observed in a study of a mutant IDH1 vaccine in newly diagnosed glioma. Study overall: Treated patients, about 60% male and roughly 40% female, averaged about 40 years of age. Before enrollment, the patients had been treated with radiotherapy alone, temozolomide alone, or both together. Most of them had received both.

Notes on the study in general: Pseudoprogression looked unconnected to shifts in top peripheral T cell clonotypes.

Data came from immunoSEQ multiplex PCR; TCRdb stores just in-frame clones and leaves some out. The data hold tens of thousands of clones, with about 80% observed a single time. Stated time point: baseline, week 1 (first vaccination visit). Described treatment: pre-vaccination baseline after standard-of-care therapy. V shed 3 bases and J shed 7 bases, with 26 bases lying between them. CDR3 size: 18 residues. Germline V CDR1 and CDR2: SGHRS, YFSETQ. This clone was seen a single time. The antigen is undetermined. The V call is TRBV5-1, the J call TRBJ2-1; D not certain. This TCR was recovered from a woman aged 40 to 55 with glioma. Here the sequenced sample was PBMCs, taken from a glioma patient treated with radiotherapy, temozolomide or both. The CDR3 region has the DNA TGCGCCAGCAGCTCCGAGCCATTCCACCGGGCAAAAGGGAATGAGCAGTTCTTC. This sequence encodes CASSSEPFHRAKGNEQFF.